The 27 T cell receptor beta chains below were found in one sample sequenced in a study of glioma-infiltrating T cells after dendritic cell vaccination. Only in-frame clones appear in the TCRdb table, and some are missing; sequencing was by immunoSEQ multiplex PCR. The data contain 71,000 or so clones, 81% of them singletons. Sequencing was performed on blood, taken before dendritic cell vaccination. The receptors were sampled from a human donor with glioblastoma.

This clone occurred a few times. The rearrangement links TRBV12-5 to TRBJ2-7, with 10 bases matching TRBD1. With V trimmed by 5 bases and J by 5 bases, 6 bases remained unmatched. This CDR3 is 14 amino acids long. Germline-derived CDR1 and CDR2 are LGHNT and FRNRAP. The CDR3 is CASGPGQGGNEQYF. As DNA, the CDR3 is TGTGCTAGTGGTCCCGGACAGGGGGGAAACGAGCAGTACTTC.

The chain uses TRBV18 and TRBJ2-3; D is possibly TRBD2 (7 bases). The CDR3 consists of 14 residues. V shed 3 bases and J shed 6 bases, with 13 bases lying between them. Germline CDR1 is KGHSH and CDR2 is LQKENI. The CDR3 DNA follows: TGTGCCAGCTCACCCGGGGGGCCGGGGGATACGCAGTATTTT. Translating gives CASSPGGPGDTQYF.

The J gene is TRBJ2-1, the V gene TRBV19, with 8 positions matching TRBD2. V shed 3 bases, J shed 4 bases, and the junction held 5 bases outside the gene matches. Germline lookup yields CDR1 LNHDA and CDR2 SQIVND (reference sequence). The length of the CDR3 is 15 residues. The CDR3: CASSMGGGPYNEQFF. The CDR3 DNA follows: TGTGCCAGTAGTATGGGCGGGGGGCCTTACAATGAGCAGTTCTTC.

Only one count was recorded for this clone. This chain connects TRBV6-5 to TRBJ2-1; 14 bases agree with TRBD2. V lost 0 bases, J lost 12 bases, and 4 bases stayed unmatched. CDR3 size: 15 residues. CDR1 and CDR2 (germline): MNHEY, SVGAGI. The CDR3 nucleotides are TGTGCCAGCAGTTACTCGACTAGCGGGGGGGCGGGGCAGTTCTTC. Translating gives CASSYSTSGGAGQFF.

V usage is TRBV5-6 and J usage is TRBJ1-6, with TRBD1 identical over 8 bases. Germline values: CDR1 SGHDT, CDR2 YYEEEE. The V segment lost 2 bases and the J segment 7 bases; nucleotides outside the gene matches: 8. The CDR3 has 16 amino acids. Written as DNA, the CDR3 is TGTGCCAGCAGCTTCTACCGACAGGGGTTCAATTCACCCCTCCACTTT. Amino acid sequence: CASSFYRQGFNSPLHF.

This sequence joins TRBV2 and TRBJ1-5; D uncertain. The CDR3 runs to 14 residues. Trimming removed 3 bases at V and 3 bases at J, with 9 bases between. Germline CDR1 is SNHLY and CDR2 is FYNNEI. The chain's CDR3 is CASSEMSSNQPQHF. CDR3 sequence (DNA): TGTGCCAGCAGTGAGATGAGTTCCAATCAGCCCCAGCATTTT.

The rearrangement links TRBV28 to TRBJ1-5, with 8 bases matching TRBD1. In germline, CDR1 is MDHEN, CDR2 SYDVKM. Losses at the gene ends were 8 bases for V and 4 bases for J; bases not matched to a gene: 10. This CDR3 is built from 15 residues. The CDR3 DNA sequence: TGTGCCAGCGTAGGGGCAGGGGGCGGGAATCAGCCCCAGCATTTT. Encoded protein: CASVGAGGGNQPQHF.

The chain links TRBV7-8 to TRBJ1-4; the D gene is possibly TRBD1 (6 bases). The germline gives CDR1 SGHVS, CDR2 FQNEAQ. This CDR3 comprises 15 residues. V was cut by 4 bases and J by 2 bases, with 11 bases left in between. The CDR3: CASSWTVGTNEKLFF. The CDR3 nucleotides read TGTGCCAGCAGCTGGACAGTAGGGACTAATGAAAAACTGTTTTTT.

The chain links TRBV30 to TRBJ1-4, with TRBD1 matching over 7 bases. Per the germline V gene, CDR1 is GTSNPN and CDR2 is SVGIG (reference sequence). The CDR3 spans 14 residues. The trim removed 3 bases at V and 5 bases at J, leaving 6 bases unmatched. For the CDR3, the DNA is TGTGCCTGGAGGGGGGGACAGAAGAATGAAAAACTGTTTTTT. Translation: CAWRGGQKNEKLFF.

This chain joins TRBV2 and TRBJ2-5; the match to TRBD2 covers 11 bases. CDR3 length equals 16 residues. Unmatched junction bases numbered 8, after V lost 3 bases and J lost 5 bases. Germline V gene sequence: CDR1 SNHLY, CDR2 FYNNEI. CDR3 in amino acids: CASSDEVAGGAETQYF. The CDR3 nucleotides are TGTGCCAGCAGTGATGAAGTAGCGGGGGGGGCCGAGACCCAGTACTTC.

V gene TRBV7-3 combines with J gene TRBJ2-1, with D perhaps matching TRBD2 (7 bases). The germline CDR1 and CDR2 sequences are SGHTA and FQGTGA. The CDR3 is made up of 12 amino acids. The germline V and J ends were trimmed by 3 bases and 10 bases, with 10 bases remaining between them. CDR3 amino acids: CASSFGGPEQFF. CDR3 DNA sequence: TGTGCCAGCAGCTTCGGGGGGCCAGAGCAGTTCTTC.

The chain employs TRBV2 and TRBJ1-6, with D possibly being TRBD1 (5 bases). The CDR3 runs to 15 residues. The germline V gene has CDR1 SNHLY and CDR2 FYNNEI. Trimming pared 7 bases from V and 0 bases from J, leaving 10 bases between. This chain's CDR3 is CASMLGGSYNSPLHF. Written as DNA, the CDR3 is TGTGCCAGCATGCTGGGGGGCTCCTATAATTCACCCCTCCACTTT.

V gene TRBV6-4 combines with J gene TRBJ2-3; D not certain. The germline V and J ends were trimmed by 0 bases and 0 bases, with 10 bases remaining between them. CDR3 length equals 16 residues. Germline loops: CDR1 MRHNA, CDR2 SNTAGT. CDR3 sequence reads: CASSDSAASSTDTQYF. The CDR3 DNA is TGTGCCAGCAGTGACTCGGCAGCGTCTAGCACAGATACGCAGTATTTT.

The V gene is TRBV9, the J gene TRBJ1-4; TRBD1 matches 7 bases. The germline CDR1 and CDR2 sequences are SGDLS and YYNGEE. This CDR3 has 16 amino acids. V shed 0 bases and J 8 bases; nucleotides not matched to a gene: 10. CDR3 bases: TGTGCCAGCAGCGTAGATTACGACAGGGTGAAAGAAAAACTGTTTTTT. Amino acid sequence: CASSVDYDRVKEKLFF.

The chain couples TRBV25-1 to TRBJ2-3; 8 nucleotides line up with TRBD1. Trimming cost V 3 bases and J 2 bases; bases outside gene matches: 1. Per the germline V gene, CDR1 is MGHDK and CDR2 is SYGVNS. The CDR3 length is 14 residues. The CDR3 is CASSEGQVTDTQYF. The CDR3 bases are TGTGCCAGCAGTGAGGGACAGGTCACAGATACGCAGTATTTT.

Notes on this clone: At the DNA level, this CDR3 is encoded by other sequences in the same sample as well. The chain employs TRBV6-1 and TRBJ1-2; TRBD1 might be the D (5 bases). Germline V gene lookup returns CDR1 MNHNS and CDR2 SASEGT. CDR3 size: 14 residues. Between the trimmed V and J ends, which lost 6 bases and 5 bases, there was a span of 16 bases. CDR3: CASSETQGNYGYTF. The CDR3 region has the DNA TGTGCCAGCAGCGAAACCCAGGGAAATTATGGCTACACCTTC.

The V call is TRBV7-6, the J call TRBJ2-7; D is perhaps TRBD2 (6 bases). Germline CDR1 reads SGHVS; CDR2 reads FNYEAQ. The V end lost 0 bases, the J end lost 6 bases, and 12 bases lay between the germline ends. The CDR3 is 14 amino acids. CDR3 sequence: CASSLARQGGEQYF. The CDR3 bases are TGTGCCAGCAGCTTAGCGCGGCAGGGAGGCGAGCAGTACTTC. The entire variable domain, with the rest obtained from reference TRBV7-6 and TRBJ2-7, is as follows: GAGVSQSPRYKVTKRGQDVALRCDPISGHVSLYWYRQALGQGPEFLTYFNYEAQQDKSGLPNDRFSAERPEGSISTLTIQRTEQRDSAMYRCASSLARQGGEQYFGPGTRLTVT.

The chain employs TRBV5-4 and TRBJ2-3; 9 nucleotides match TRBD2. After removal of 6 bases from V and 4 bases from J, the junction contained 6 bases not matched to a gene. CDR1 is SGHNT and CDR2 is YYREEE in the germline V gene (reference sequence). The CDR3 totals 14 residues. CDR3 loop: CASMAGGPADTQYF. CDR3 nucleotides: TGTGCCAGCATGGCGGGGGGGCCCGCAGATACGCAGTATTTT.

The V gene is TRBV4-2, the J gene TRBJ2-7; 7 nucleotides match TRBD1. J was trimmed by 9 bases and V by 0 bases; bases with no gene match: 5. Germline values: CDR1 LGHNA, CDR2 YNFKEQ. The length of the CDR3 is 13 residues. DNA of the CDR3: TGTGCCAGCAGCCAAGATCTCAGGGACAGGCAGTACTTC. This sequence encodes CASSQDLRDRQYF.

The chain couples TRBV30 to TRBJ1-2, with 7 bases lining up with TRBD1. The CDR3 runs 13 residues. Unmatched junction bases numbered 8, after V lost 3 bases and J lost 7 bases. Germline V gives CDR1 GTSNPN, CDR2 SVGIG (reference sequence). The CDR3 DNA is TGTGCCTGGAGAGGTCAGGGGGTGGTTGGCTACACCTTC. Translation: CAWRGQGVVGYTF.

The chain is built from TRBV5-6 and TRBJ1-1, with 8 bases matching TRBD1. The V gene end was trimmed by 9 bases and the J gene end by 7 bases; junction bases not matched to a gene: 14. The CDR3 is made up of 14 amino acids. Germline values: CDR1 SGHDT, CDR2 YYEEEE. CDR3 region: CATEAGQGFSEAFF. The CDR3 DNA is TGTGCCACGGAGGCAGGACAGGGTTTTAGTGAAGCTTTCTTT.

V is TRBV27 and J is TRBJ1-2; no definite D call. The germline gives CDR1 MNHEY, CDR2 SMNVEV (reference sequence). The CDR3 is 13 amino acids. V lost 4 bases, J lost 8 bases, and 14 bases lay in between. Here the CDR3 reads CASSSHPRKGYTF. CDR3 nucleotides: TGTGCCAGCAGTTCCCATCCCAGGAAGGGCTACACCTTC.

V is TRBV4-1 and J is TRBJ1-1; D unresolved. The CDR3 length is 15 residues. Germline assignment: CDR1 MGHRA and CDR2 YSYEKL. Trimming took off 1 base at V and 1 base at J, with 10 bases between the two ends. DNA for the CDR3: TGCGCCAGCAGCCAAGTCCCGGGTCAGAACACTGAAGCTTTCTTT. Its translation: CASSQVPGQNTEAFF.

The rearrangement links TRBV11-2 to TRBJ2-7; 8 bases match TRBD1. J was trimmed by 5 bases and V by 3 bases; bases with no gene match: 6. Germline V gives CDR1 SGHAT, CDR2 FQNNGV. The CDR3 length is 14 residues. The CDR3, as DNA: TGTGCCAGCAGCTTGACAGGGGATGCGAACGAGCAGTACTTC. Translation gives CASSLTGDANEQYF.

The chain joins TRBV19 to TRBJ1-1; D possibly corresponds to TRBD1 (5 bases). The CDR3 totals 12 residues. V gave up 4 bases and J gave up 6 bases, with 9 bases separating them. The germline V gene has CDR1 LNHDA and CDR2 SQIVND (reference sequence). The CDR3 nucleotides are TGTGCCAGTAGTAGACAAGGGGCTGAAGCTTTCTTT. Translation: CASSRQGAEAFF.

This chain connects TRBV11-3 to TRBJ2-3, with D possibly TRBD2 on 5 matching bases. Germline assignment: CDR1 SGHNT and CDR2 YENEEA. This CDR3 has 16 residues. Trimming took off 0 bases at V and 8 bases at J, with 18 bases between the two ends. The CDR3 DNA follows: TGTGCCAGCAGCTTAGAGGCAGCGGAGAACATGGGTACGCAGTATTTT. This gives the protein CASSLEAAENMGTQYF.

The chain employs TRBV2 and TRBJ2-3, with D possibly being TRBD1 (6 bases). The V end was cut by 1 base, the J end by 1 base, with 9 bases between. The CDR3 consists of 15 residues. Germline V gene lookup returns CDR1 SNHLY and CDR2 FYNNEI. CDR3 in amino acids: CASSEGGGGTDTQYF. CDR3 coding DNA: TGTGCCAGCAGTGAAGGTGGGGGCGGCACAGATACGCAGTATTTT.